The rows below give T cell receptor beta chains drawn from one sample of a study of blood T cell repertoires in COVID-19. Measured with immunoSEQ multiplex PCR; TCRdb has only the in-frame clones, and not every one. Among under 400,000 clones, about nine tenths were seen once, and the ten largest hold roughly 2.9%. Input material: peripheral blood. All receptors derive from a woman in her 30s with COVID-19, enrolled during active disease. Both conserved end residues are part of each CDR3. A D gene is named only where the DNA matches it firmly. Part of the rows lack a size; the others show once, few, many or a class for expanded clones.

D,J,size,V,DNA,CDR3
TRBD2,TRBJ2-1,-,TRBV18,TGTGCCAGCTCACCACCGGGACTAGGTGGAAATGAGCAGTTCTTC,CASSPPGLGGNEQFF
-,TRBJ2-7,-,TRBV3-1/TRBV3-2,TGTGCCAGCAGCCAAGATTCGGGCCTAGCGACCTACGAGCAGTACTTC,CASSQDSGLATYEQYF
-,TRBJ1-2,-,TRBV29-1,TGCAGCGTTGACCCCGACACCTATGGCTACACCTTC,CSVDPDTYGYTF
TRBD1,TRBJ1-5,-,TRBV15,TGTGCCACCAGCAGGGACAGGGCGATTACAATCAATCAGCCCCAGCATTTT,CATSRDRAITINQPQHF
-,TRBJ2-7,-,TRBV10-3,TGTGCCATCAGTGAGTCGCAGGTCCGCGAGCAGTACTTC,CAISESQVREQYF
TRBD1,TRBJ1-5,few,TRBV28,TGTGCCAGCAGCCGAGGACAGGGGGCGGCTCAGCCCCAGCATTTT,CASSRGQGAAQPQHF
-,TRBJ2-7,-,TRBV5-6,TGTGCCAGCAGCTTTACGGGGATCTACGAGCAGTACTTC,CASSFTGIYEQYF
-,TRBJ2-1,-,TRBV18,TGTGCCAGCTCACCAGGGCTGTCTCCCTTCAGTGAGCAGTTCTTC,CASSPGLSPFSEQFF
-,TRBJ1-5,once,TRBV10-3,TGTGCCATCAGTGAGACCCGTGGGGGGAATCAGCCCCAGCATTTT,CAISETRGGNQPQHF
-,TRBJ1-5,once,TRBV19,TGTGCCAGTAGTATTGCAGGGAGGAGCAATCAGCCCCAGCATTTT,CASSIAGRSNQPQHF
-,TRBJ2-5,-,TRBV19,TGTGCCAGTAGACCAGACTGGGGAGGATGGGAGACCCAGTACTTC,CASRPDWGGWETQYF
-,TRBJ2-4,-,TRBV23-1,TGCGCCAGCAGTCTGGCAGCGATAGTCAAGCTAGCCAAAAACATTCAGTACTTC,CASSLAAIVKLAKNIQYF
TRBD1,TRBJ2-2,-,TRBV6-5,TGTGCCAGCAGTACAGGGGTTACCACCGGGGAGCTGTTTTTT,CASSTGVTTGELFF
TRBD1,TRBJ1-2,-,TRBV19,TGTGCCAGTAGTATCGGAGAAACAGGGGCAGACTATGGCTACACCTTC,CASSIGETGADYGYTF
-,TRBJ1-1,-,TRBV19,TGTGCCAGTAGTGTAGGACACCCAGGTCCTGAAGCTTTCTTT,CASSVGHPGPEAFF
TRBD1,TRBJ1-4,-,TRBV11-2,TGTGCCAGCAGCGCGGACAGGGGGATAGGTAATGAAAAACTGTTTTTT,CASSADRGIGNEKLFF
-,TRBJ1-1,-,TRBV12-3/TRBV12-4,TGTGCCAGCAGTTTCAACAGGGACACTGAAGCTTTCTTT,CASSFNRDTEAFF
-,TRBJ1-2,once,TRBV29-1,TGCAGCGTTGGGGGGGTGACTAACTATGGCTACACCTTC,CSVGGVTNYGYTF